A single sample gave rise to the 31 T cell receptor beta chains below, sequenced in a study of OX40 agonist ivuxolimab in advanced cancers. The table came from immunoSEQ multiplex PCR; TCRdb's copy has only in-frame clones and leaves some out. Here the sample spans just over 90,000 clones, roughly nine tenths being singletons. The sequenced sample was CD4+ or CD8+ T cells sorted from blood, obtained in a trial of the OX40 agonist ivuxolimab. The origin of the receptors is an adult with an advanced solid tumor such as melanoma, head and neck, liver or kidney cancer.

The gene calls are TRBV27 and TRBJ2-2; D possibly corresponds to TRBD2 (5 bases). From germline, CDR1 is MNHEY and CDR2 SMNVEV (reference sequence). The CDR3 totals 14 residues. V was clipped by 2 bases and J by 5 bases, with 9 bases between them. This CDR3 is CASSLGRGTGELFF. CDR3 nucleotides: TGTGCCAGCAGTTTAGGGAGAGGGACCGGGGAGCTGTTTTTT.

The CDR3 coding sequence is TGCAGCGTTGAATCGTTTTCCTATGGCTACACCTTC. Its protein product is CSVESFSYGYTF. The genes are TRBV29-1 and TRBJ1-2; D is uncertain. This CDR3 contains 12 residues. CDR1 is SQVTM, CDR2 ANQGSEA, per germline. The ends were cut back, 2 bases at V and 4 bases at J, with 8 bases in the middle.

The CDR3 nucleotides read TGCGCCAGCTCACCAGGGAGACCTAGCACAGATACGCAGTATTTT. It translates to CASSPGRPSTDTQYF. J is TRBJ2-3 and V is TRBV5-1, with D perhaps TRBD1 or TRBD2 (5 bases each). Germline CDR1 is SGHRS and CDR2 is YFSETQ. The V and J ends lost 7 bases and 0 bases respectively, with 15 bases between them. The CDR3 consists of 15 residues. Based on the CDR3 plus reference TRBV5-1 and TRBJ2-3, the full variable domain is KAGVTQTPRYLIKTRGQQVTLSCSPISGHRSVSWYQQTPGQGLQFLFEYFSETQRNKGNFPGRFSGRQFSNSRSEMNVSTLELGDSALYLCASSPGRPSTDTQYFGPGTRLTVL.

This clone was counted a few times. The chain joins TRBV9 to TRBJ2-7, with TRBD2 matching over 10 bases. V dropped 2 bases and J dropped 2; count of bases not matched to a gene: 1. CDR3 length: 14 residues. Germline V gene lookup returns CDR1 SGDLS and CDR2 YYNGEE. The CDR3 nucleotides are TGTGCCAGCAGCGTGGGACTAGCGCCCTACGAGCAGTACTTC. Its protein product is CASSVGLAPYEQYF.

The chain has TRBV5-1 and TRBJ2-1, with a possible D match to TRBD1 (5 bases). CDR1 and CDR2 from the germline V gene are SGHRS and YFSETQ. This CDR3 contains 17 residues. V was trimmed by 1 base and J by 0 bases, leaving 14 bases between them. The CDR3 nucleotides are TGCGCCAGCAGCTTGTCAGGGCCGGCGAGCTCCTACAATGAGCAGTTCTTC. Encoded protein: CASSLSGPASSYNEQFF.

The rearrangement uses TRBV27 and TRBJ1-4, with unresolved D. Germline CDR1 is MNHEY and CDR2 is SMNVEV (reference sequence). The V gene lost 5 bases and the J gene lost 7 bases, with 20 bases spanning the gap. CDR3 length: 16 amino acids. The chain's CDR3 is CASSLEAHNRGEKLFF. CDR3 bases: TGTGCCAGCAGTCTCGAAGCCCATAATCGGGGTGAAAAACTGTTTTTT.

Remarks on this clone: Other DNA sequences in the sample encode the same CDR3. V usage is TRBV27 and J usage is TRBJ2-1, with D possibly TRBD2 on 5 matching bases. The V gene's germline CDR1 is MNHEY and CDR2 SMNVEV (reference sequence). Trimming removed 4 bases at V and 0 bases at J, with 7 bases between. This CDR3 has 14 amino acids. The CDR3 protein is CASSSGSSYNEQFF. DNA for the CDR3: TGTGCCAGCAGTTCGGGAAGCTCCTACAATGAGCAGTTCTTC.

In DNA, the CDR3 is TGTGCCAGTAGTATCGACAGGGGGAGCTTGGGCAATGAGCAGTTCTTC. Its protein product is CASSIDRGSLGNEQFF. This chain uses TRBV19 with TRBJ2-1; 9 bases fit TRBD1. Trimming cost V 3 bases and J 6 bases; bases outside gene matches: 9. Per the germline V gene, CDR1 is LNHDA and CDR2 is SQIVND (reference sequence). The length of the CDR3 is 16 residues.

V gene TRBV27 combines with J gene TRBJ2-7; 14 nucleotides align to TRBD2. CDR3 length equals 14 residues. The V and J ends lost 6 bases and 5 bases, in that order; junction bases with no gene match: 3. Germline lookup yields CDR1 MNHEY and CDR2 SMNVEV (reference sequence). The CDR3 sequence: CASRSTSGRDEQYF. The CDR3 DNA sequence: TGTGCCAGCAGATCGACTAGCGGGAGGGACGAGCAGTACTTC.

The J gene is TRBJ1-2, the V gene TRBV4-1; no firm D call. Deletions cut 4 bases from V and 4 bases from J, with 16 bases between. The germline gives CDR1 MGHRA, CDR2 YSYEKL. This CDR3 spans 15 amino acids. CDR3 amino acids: CASSPSLTVFYGYTF. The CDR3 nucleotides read TGCGCCAGCAGCCCCAGCCTAACAGTCTTCTATGGCTACACCTTC.

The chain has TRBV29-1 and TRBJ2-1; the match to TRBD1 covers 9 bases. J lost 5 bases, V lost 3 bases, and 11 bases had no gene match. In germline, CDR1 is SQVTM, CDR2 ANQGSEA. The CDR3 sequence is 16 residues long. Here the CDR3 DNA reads TGCAGCGTTGAGGATCCGTCGGGACAGGGAAACAATGAGCAGTTCTTC. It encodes CSVEDPSGQGNNEQFF.

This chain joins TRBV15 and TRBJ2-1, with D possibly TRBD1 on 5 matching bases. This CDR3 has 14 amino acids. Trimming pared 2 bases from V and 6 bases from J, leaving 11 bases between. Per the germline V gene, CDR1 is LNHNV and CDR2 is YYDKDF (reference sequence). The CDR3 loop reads CATSRKGILNEQFF. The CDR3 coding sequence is TGTGCCACCAGCAGAAAGGGGATACTCAATGAGCAGTTCTTC.

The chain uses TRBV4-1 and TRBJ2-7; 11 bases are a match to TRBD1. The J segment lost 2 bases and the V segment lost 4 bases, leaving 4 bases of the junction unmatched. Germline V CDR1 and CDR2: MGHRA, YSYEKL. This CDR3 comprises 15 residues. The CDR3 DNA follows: TGCGCCAGCAGCCTTTCGGGACAGGGGGCCTACGAGCAGTACTTC. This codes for CASSLSGQGAYEQYF.

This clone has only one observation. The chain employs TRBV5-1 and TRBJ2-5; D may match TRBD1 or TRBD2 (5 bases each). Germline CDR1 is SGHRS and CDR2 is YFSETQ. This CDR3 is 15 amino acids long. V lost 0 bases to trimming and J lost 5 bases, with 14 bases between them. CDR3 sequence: CASSLGVQGRETQYF. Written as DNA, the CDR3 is TGCGCCAGCAGCTTGGGGGTCCAGGGACGGGAGACCCAGTACTTC.

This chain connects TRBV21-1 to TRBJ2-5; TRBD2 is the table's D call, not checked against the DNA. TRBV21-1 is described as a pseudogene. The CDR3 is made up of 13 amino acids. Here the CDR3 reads CASRALAGETQYF. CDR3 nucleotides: TGTGCCAGCAGGGCTCTAGCGGGAGAGACCCAGTACTTC.

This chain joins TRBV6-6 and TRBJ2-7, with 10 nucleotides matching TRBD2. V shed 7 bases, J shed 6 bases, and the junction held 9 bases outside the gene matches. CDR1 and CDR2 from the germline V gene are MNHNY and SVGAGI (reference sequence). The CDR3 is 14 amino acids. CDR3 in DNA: TGTGCCAGCACTTTTTCTAGCGGGAGTGGCGAGCAGTACTTC. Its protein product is CASTFSSGSGEQYF.

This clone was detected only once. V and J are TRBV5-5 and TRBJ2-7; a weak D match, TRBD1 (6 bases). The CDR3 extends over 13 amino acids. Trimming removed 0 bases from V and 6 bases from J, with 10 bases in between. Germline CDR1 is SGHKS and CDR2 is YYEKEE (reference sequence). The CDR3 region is CASSLGQAFEQYF. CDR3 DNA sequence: TGTGCCAGCAGCTTGGGACAGGCCTTCGAGCAGTACTTC.

As DNA, the CDR3 is TGTGCCAGCAGTTTCCCGACAGGGGGAAGCACAGATACGCAGTATTTT. Protein product: CASSFPTGGSTDTQYF. The rearrangement links TRBV7-6 to TRBJ2-3; 9 nucleotides align to TRBD1. V dropped 6 bases and J dropped 0; count of bases not matched to a gene: 7. The CDR3 totals 16 residues. Per germline, CDR1 SGHVS and CDR2 FNYEAQ.

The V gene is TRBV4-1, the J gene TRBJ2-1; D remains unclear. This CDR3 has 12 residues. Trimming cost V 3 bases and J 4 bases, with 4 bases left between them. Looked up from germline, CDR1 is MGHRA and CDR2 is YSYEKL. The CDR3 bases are TGCGCCAGCAGCCAGAATTACAATGAGCAGTTCTTC. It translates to CASSQNYNEQFF.

The CDR3 nucleotides read TGCGCCAGCAGCCAAGAAGGGGACATTGCCTATGGCTACACCTTC. Residues: CASSQEGDIAYGYTF. V usage is TRBV4-1 and J usage is TRBJ1-2, with a possible D match to TRBD1 (6 bases). CDR1 and CDR2 from the germline V gene are MGHRA and YSYEKL. Trimming removed 0 bases at V and 4 bases at J, with 12 bases between. The CDR3 is 15 residues long.

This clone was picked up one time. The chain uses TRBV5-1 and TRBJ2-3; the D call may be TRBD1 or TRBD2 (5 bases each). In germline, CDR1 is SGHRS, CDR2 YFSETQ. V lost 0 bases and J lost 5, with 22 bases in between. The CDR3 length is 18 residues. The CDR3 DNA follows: TGCGCCAGCAGCTTGGTTAGTAGCAGGGACCCGATCCTAGATACGCAGTATTTT. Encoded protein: CASSLVSSRDPILDTQYF.

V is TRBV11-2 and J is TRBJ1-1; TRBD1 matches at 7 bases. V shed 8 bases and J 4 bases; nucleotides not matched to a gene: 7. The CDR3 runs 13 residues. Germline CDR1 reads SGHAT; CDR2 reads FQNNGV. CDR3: CASATGLGTEAFF. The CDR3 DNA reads TGTGCCAGCGCGACAGGGTTGGGCACTGAAGCTTTCTTT.

Here the CDR3 reads CASSEGTGYGYGYTF. The CDR3 coding sequence is TGTGCCAGCAGTGAGGGGACAGGGTATGGATATGGCTACACCTTC. This chain connects TRBV6-1 to TRBJ1-2; 9 positions agree with TRBD1. Germline V gene lookup returns CDR1 MNHNS and CDR2 SASEGT. The junction had 7 bases not matched to a gene; V was cut back by 3 bases and J by 5 bases. CDR3 length equals 15 residues.

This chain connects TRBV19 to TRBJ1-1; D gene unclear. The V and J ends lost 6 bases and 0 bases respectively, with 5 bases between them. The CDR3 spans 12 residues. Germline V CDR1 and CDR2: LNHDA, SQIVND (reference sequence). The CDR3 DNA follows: TGTGCCAGTAGGGACCTGAACACTGAAGCTTTCTTT. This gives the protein CASRDLNTEAFF.

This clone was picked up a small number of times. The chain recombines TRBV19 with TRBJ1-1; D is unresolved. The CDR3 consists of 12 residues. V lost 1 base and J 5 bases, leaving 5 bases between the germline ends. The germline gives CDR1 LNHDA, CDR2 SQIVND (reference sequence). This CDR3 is CASSIGATEAFF. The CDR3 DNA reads TGTGCCAGTAGTATAGGGGCGACTGAAGCTTTCTTT.

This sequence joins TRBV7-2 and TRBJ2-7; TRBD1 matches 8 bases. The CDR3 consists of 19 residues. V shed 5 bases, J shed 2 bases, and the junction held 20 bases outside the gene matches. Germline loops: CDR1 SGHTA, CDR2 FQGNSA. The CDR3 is CASSLDRTGRLALTYEQYF. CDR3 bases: TGTGCCAGCAGCCTGGACCGGACAGGGAGGCTAGCGCTAACCTACGAGCAGTACTTC. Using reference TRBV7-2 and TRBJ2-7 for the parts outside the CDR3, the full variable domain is GAGVSQSPSNKVTEKGKDVELRCDPISGHTALYWYRQSLGQGLEFLIYFQGNSAPDKSGLPSDRFSAERTGGSVSTLTIQRTQQEDSAVYLCASSLDRTGRLALTYEQYFGPGTRLTVT.

The CDR3 DNA is TGTGCCTGGAGTCCGGGGGGCACTGAAGCTTTCTTT. Its translation: CAWSPGGTEAFF. The V call is TRBV30, the J call TRBJ1-1; the D gene is possibly TRBD1 (5 bases). Trimming removed 2 bases at V and 4 bases at J, with 8 bases between. The CDR3 has 12 residues. Per germline, CDR1 GTSNPN and CDR2 SVGIG (reference sequence). Full variable domain (rest looked up from reference TRBV30 and TRBJ1-1): SQTIHQWPATLVQPVGSPLSLECTVEGTSNPNLYWYRQAAGRGLQLLFYSVGIGQISSEVPQNLSASRPQDRQFILSSKKLLLSDSGFYLCAWSPGGTEAFFGQGTRLTVV.

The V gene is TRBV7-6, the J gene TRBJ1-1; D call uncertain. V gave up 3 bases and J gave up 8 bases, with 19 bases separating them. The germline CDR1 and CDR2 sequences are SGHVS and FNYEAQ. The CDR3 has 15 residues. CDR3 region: CASSFGTLGAAEAFF. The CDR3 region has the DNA TGTGCCAGCAGCTTCGGAACGCTGGGTGCAGCCGAAGCTTTCTTT.

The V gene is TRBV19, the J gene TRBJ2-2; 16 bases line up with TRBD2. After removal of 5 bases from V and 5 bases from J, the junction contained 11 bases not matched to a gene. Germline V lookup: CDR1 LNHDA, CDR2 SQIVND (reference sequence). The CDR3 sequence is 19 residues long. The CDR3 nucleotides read TGTGCCAGTAGTCCCTCGGGACTAGCGGGGGGGCCGTTGACCGGGGAGCTGTTTTTT. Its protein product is CASSPSGLAGGPLTGELFF. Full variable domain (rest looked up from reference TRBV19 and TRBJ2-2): DGGITQSPKYLFRKEGQNVTLSCEQNLNHDAMYWYRQDPGQGLRLIYYSQIVNDFQKGDIAEGYSVSREKKESFPLTVTSAQKNPTAFYLCASSPSGLAGGPLTGELFFGEGSRLTVL.

The CDR3 spells CASSYSVGVSPLHF. Here the CDR3 DNA reads TGTGCCAGCAGTTACTCGGTCGGAGTTTCACCCCTCCACTTT. The chain recombines TRBV6-5 with TRBJ1-6; D not resolved. CDR1 MNHEY and CDR2 SVGAGI come from the germline V gene. The CDR3 covers 14 residues. Between the trimmed V and J ends, which lost 0 bases and 9 bases, there was a span of 9 bases.

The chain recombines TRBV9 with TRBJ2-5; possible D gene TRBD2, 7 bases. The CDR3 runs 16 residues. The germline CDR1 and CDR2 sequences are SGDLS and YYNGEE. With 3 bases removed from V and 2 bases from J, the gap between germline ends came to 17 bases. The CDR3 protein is CASSATSGGLQETQYF. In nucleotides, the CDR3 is TGTGCCAGCAGCGCGACCTCGGGGGGCCTACAAGAGACCCAGTACTTC.